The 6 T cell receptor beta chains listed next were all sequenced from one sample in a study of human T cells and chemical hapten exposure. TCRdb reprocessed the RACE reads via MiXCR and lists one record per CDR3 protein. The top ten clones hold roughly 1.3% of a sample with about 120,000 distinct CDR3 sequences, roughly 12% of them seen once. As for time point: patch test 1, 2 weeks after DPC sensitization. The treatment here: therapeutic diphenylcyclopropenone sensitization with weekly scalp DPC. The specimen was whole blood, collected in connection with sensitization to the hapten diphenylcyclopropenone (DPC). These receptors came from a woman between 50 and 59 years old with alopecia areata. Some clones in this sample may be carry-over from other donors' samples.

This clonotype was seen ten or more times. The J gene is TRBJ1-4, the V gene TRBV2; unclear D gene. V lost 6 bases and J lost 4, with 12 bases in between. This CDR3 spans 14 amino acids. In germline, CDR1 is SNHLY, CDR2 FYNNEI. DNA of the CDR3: TGTGCCAGCAGAGGACGAACTGGTAATGAAAAACTGTTTTTT. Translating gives CASRGRTGNEKLFF.

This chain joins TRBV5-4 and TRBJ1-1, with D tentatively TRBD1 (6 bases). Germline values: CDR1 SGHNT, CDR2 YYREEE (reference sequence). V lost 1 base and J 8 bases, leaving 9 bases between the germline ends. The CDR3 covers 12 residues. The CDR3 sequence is CASSLWGAEAFF. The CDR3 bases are TGTGCCAGCAGCTTGTGGGGGGCGGAAGCTTTCTTT.

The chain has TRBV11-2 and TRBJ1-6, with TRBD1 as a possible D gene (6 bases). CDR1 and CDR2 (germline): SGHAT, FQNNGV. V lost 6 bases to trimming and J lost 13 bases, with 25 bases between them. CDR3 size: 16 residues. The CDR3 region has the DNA TGTGCCAGCAGTTACGGGACCGGGACAAGAGCCTTCCCCCTCCACTTT. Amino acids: CASSYGTGTRAFPLHF.

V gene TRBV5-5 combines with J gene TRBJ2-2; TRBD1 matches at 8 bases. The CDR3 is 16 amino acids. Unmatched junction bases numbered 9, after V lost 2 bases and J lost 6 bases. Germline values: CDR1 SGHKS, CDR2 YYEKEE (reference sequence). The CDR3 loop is CASSFSVTGVAGELFF. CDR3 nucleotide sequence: TGTGCCAGCAGCTTCTCGGTGACAGGGGTCGCCGGGGAGCTGTTTTTT.

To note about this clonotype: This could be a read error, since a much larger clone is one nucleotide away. CDR3: CASRDRASPDTQYF. The CDR3 DNA sequence: TGTGCCAGCAGGGACAGGGCTAGCCCAGATACGCAGTATTTT. The V call is TRBV6-5, the J call TRBJ2-3, with 8 nucleotides matching TRBD1. V lost 6 bases to trimming and J lost 4 bases; unmatched junction nucleotides: 6. CDR3 length: 14 residues. CDR1 and CDR2 (germline): MNHEY, SVGAGI.

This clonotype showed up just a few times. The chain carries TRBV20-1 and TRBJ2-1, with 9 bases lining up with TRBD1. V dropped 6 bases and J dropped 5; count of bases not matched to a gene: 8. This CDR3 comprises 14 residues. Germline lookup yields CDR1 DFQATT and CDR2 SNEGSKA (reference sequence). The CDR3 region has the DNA TGCAGTGCCGTCGACAGGGGGGAGGACAATGAGCAGTTCTTC. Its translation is CSAVDRGEDNEQFF.